A single sample is the source of the 32 T cell receptor beta chains below, sequenced in a study of Graves' ophthalmopathy and Graves' hyperthyroidism. The authors amplified TCR beta CDR3 regions from RNA transcripts. The first round was an RT-PCR with HTBI primers, and the second round was a multiplex PCR. TCRdb redid the calling of the multiplex PCR reads with MiXCR, one entry per CDR3 protein. The sample consists of some 380,000 distinct CDR3 sequences, 15% to 19% of them appearing once. Specimen: peripheral blood. These receptors all come from a woman under 30 with stable Graves' hyperthyroidism.

In its sample, this clonotype was seen many times. In DNA form, the CDR3 reads TGTGCCAGCAGTGTAGGGGACAGCCTCTATGGCTACACCTTC. It translates to CASSVGDSLYGYTF. J is TRBJ1-2 and V is TRBV6-1; 7 bases match TRBD1. The length of the CDR3 is 14 residues. The germline V gene has CDR1 MNHNS and CDR2 SASEGT. V trimming: 4 bases; J trimming: 4 bases; junction bases outside the gene matches: 6.

V usage is TRBV29-1 and J usage is TRBJ1-2; 7 bases map to TRBD1. The CDR3 runs 12 residues. Germline CDR1 reads SQVTM; CDR2 reads ANQGSEA. V dropped 2 bases and J dropped 4; count of bases not matched to a gene: 1. DNA for the CDR3: TGCAGCGTTGAAAGGGACAGCTATGGCTACACCTTC. Protein product: CSVERDSYGYTF.

This clonotype was seen at least ten times. The V and J genes are TRBV6-2 or TRBV6-3 and TRBJ1-2; possible D gene TRBD1, 6 bases. From germline, CDR1 is MNHEY and CDR2 SVGEGT. The CDR3 runs 14 residues. V dropped 5 bases and J dropped 5 bases, with 15 bases sitting between them. The CDR3 nucleotides read TGTGCCAGCAGTCCCCGACTGGACAGTTATGGCTACACCTTC. This sequence encodes CASSPRLDSYGYTF.

This clonotype showed up many times. This rearrangement joins TRBV19 to TRBJ1-1; 8 positions match TRBD1. CDR3 length: 14 amino acids. Germline V lookup: CDR1 LNHDA, CDR2 SQIVND (reference sequence). The ends lost 7 bases at V and 5 bases at J; junction bases unmatched: 9. The CDR3 DNA follows: TGTGCCAGTATTTGGACAGGGAGAGGAACTGAAGCTTTCTTT. Its protein is CASIWTGRGTEAFF.

This clonotype was seen repeatedly, ten times or more. V is TRBV28 and J is TRBJ1-6, with D perhaps TRBD1 (5 bases). The CDR3 is made up of 14 amino acids. Germline loops: CDR1 MDHEN, CDR2 SYDVKM. V shed 8 bases and J shed 3 bases, with 11 bases lying between them. This chain's CDR3 is CASRGILYNSPLHF. CDR3 coding DNA: TGTGCCAGCCGGGGGATTCTCTATAATTCACCCCTCCACTTT.

In its sample, this clonotype was seen many times. CDR3 in amino acids: CASSYRVGASSLYEQYF. The CDR3, as DNA: TGTGCCAGCAGCTACAGGGTGGGGGCCTCCTCCCTCTACGAGCAGTACTTC. The chain carries TRBV7-8 and TRBJ2-7; TRBD1 might be the D (6 bases). The CDR3 contains 17 residues. V shed 4 bases and J shed 3 bases, with 22 bases lying between them. Germline CDR1 is SGHVS and CDR2 is FQNEAQ. Drawing the rest from reference TRBV7-8 and TRBJ2-7, the complete variable domain is GAGVSQSPRYKVAKRGQDVALRCDPISGHVSLFWYQQALGQGPEFLTYFQNEAQLDKSGLPSDRFFAERPEGSVSTLKIQRTQQEDSAVYLCASSYRVGASSLYEQYFGPGTRLTVT.

The rearrangement uses TRBV7-2 and TRBJ2-3; TRBD1 matches 8 bases. From germline, CDR1 is SGHTA and CDR2 FQGNSA. Trimming cost V 4 bases and J 4 bases; bases outside gene matches: 4. CDR3 length equals 14 residues. CDR3 loop: CASSYRDRSDTQYF. As DNA, the CDR3 is TGTGCCAGCAGCTATAGGGACAGGTCAGATACGCAGTATTTT.

This clonotype was counted at least ten times. The chain has TRBV18 and TRBJ1-1; no clear D gene. V shed 6 bases and J shed 7 bases, with 9 bases lying between them. The length of the CDR3 is 11 residues. The germline CDR1 and CDR2 sequences are KGHSH and LQKENI. DNA for the CDR3: TGTGCCAGCTCTCAGGACGTTGAAGCTTTCTTT. It yields the protein CASSQDVEAFF.

This clonotype was counted ten times or more. The chain joins TRBV20-1 to TRBJ2-7; D tentatively reads TRBD1 or TRBD2 (7 bases each). Deletions cut 4 bases from V and 7 bases from J, with 17 bases between. Germline V gene sequence: CDR1 DFQATT, CDR2 SNEGSKA (reference sequence). This CDR3 is 13 amino acids long. This CDR3 reads CSAKGLGGREQYF. CDR3 DNA: TGCAGTGCTAAAGGACTAGGGGGCCGGGAGCAGTACTTC.

The sample holds many counts of this clonotype. V gene TRBV20-1 combines with J gene TRBJ1-6; no definite D call. V gave up 0 bases and J gave up 2 bases, with 14 bases separating them. Germline CDR1 is DFQATT and CDR2 is SNEGSKA (reference sequence). The CDR3 has 17 amino acids. CDR3 region: CSARDTEGLPYNSPLHF. Here the CDR3 DNA reads TGCAGTGCTAGAGATACCGAGGGCCTTCCCTATAATTCACCCCTCCACTTT.

The sample holds many counts of this clonotype. The chain combines TRBV19 with TRBJ1-5, with 7 bases that match TRBD1. The junction had 5 bases not matched to a gene; V was cut back by 6 bases and J by 6 bases. The CDR3 spans 13 residues. CDR1 is LNHDA and CDR2 is SQIVND in the germline V gene (reference sequence). The DNA of the CDR3 is TGTGCCAGTAGCGACAGGGTTGGTCAGCCCCAGCATTTT. Protein sequence: CASSDRVGQPQHF. Based on the CDR3 plus reference TRBV19 and TRBJ1-5, the full variable domain is DGGITQSPKYLFRKEGQNVTLSCEQNLNHDAMYWYRQDPGQGLRLIYYSQIVNDFQKGDIAEGYSVSREKKESFPLTVTSAQKNPTAFYLCASSDRVGQPQHFGDGTRLSIL.

The sample holds many counts of this clonotype. V and J are TRBV6-2 or TRBV6-3 and TRBJ2-7; D is perhaps TRBD1 (6 bases). The CDR3 covers 14 residues. Per the germline V gene, CDR1 is MNHEY and CDR2 is SVGEGT. V was trimmed by 3 bases and J by 5 bases, leaving 14 bases between them. CDR3 in DNA: TGTGCCAGCAGTTATACCCGGTACAGGGACGAGCAGTACTTC. Amino acids: CASSYTRYRDEQYF.

The CDR3 sequence is CSAALAFETQYF. The CDR3 DNA sequence: TGCAGTGCTGCACTAGCATTCGAGACCCAGTACTTC. The rearrangement links TRBV20-1 to TRBJ2-5, with a weak D call TRBD2 (6 bases). V was trimmed by 5 bases and J by 5 bases, leaving 12 bases between them. Germline CDR1 reads DFQATT; CDR2 reads SNEGSKA (reference sequence). This CDR3 region has 12 residues.

This clonotype has ten or more counts. The chain combines TRBV6-2 or TRBV6-3 with TRBJ2-2, with D possibly TRBD1 on 6 matching bases. Trimming removed 5 bases at V and 7 bases at J, with 20 bases between. This CDR3 is built from 16 residues. Germline lookup yields CDR1 MNHEY and CDR2 SVGEGT. The CDR3 nucleotides are TGTGCCAGCAGTCGGACAGAGGGATTTACTATCGGGGAGCTGTTTTTT. Translating gives CASSRTEGFTIGELFF.

This clonotype was picked up many times. The gene calls are TRBV20-1 and TRBJ1-1; weak D call: TRBD1 (6 bases). CDR3 size: 15 residues. Germline lookup yields CDR1 DFQATT and CDR2 SNEGSKA (reference sequence). V lost 4 bases and J lost 1, with 16 bases in between. CDR3 residues: CSAKRGGTENTEAFF. For the CDR3, the DNA is TGCAGTGCTAAGAGGGGGGGGACGGAGAACACTGAAGCTTTCTTT.

V is TRBV27 and J is TRBJ1-1; TRBD1 matches 12 bases. The V segment lost 8 bases and the J segment 3 bases; nucleotides outside the gene matches: 7. Germline lookup yields CDR1 MNHEY and CDR2 SMNVEV (reference sequence). The CDR3 runs 15 residues. CDR3 in amino acids: CASGGTGGIYTEAFF. The CDR3 coding sequence is TGTGCCAGCGGCGGGACAGGGGGCATTTACACTGAAGCTTTCTTT.

This clonotype was counted ten times or more. As DNA, the CDR3 is TGCAGTGCTACTTCTACAGGGATAGGGGTTCAGCCCCAGCATTTT. It encodes CSATSTGIGVQPQHF. The V gene is TRBV20-1, the J gene TRBJ1-5, with D perhaps matching TRBD1 (6 bases). Per the germline V gene, CDR1 is DFQATT and CDR2 is SNEGSKA (reference sequence). V dropped 4 bases and J dropped 6 bases, with 19 bases sitting between them. There are 15 residues in the CDR3.

This clonotype has at least ten counts. This rearrangement joins TRBV19 to TRBJ2-6; 7 bases line up with TRBD1. Germline V lookup: CDR1 LNHDA, CDR2 SQIVND (reference sequence). The CDR3 contains 16 residues. J lost 0 bases, V lost 9 bases, and 8 bases had no gene match. CDR3 coding DNA: TGTGCCAGCGGATGGGACAGCCGCTCTGGGGCCAACGTCCTGACTTTC. Amino acids: CASGWDSRSGANVLTF.

This clonotype has ten or more counts. V and J are TRBV2 and TRBJ2-5; a weak D match, TRBD2 (5 bases). Between the trimmed V and J ends, which lost 4 bases and 5 bases, there was a span of 8 bases. The germline gives CDR1 SNHLY, CDR2 FYNNEI. The CDR3 is made up of 12 amino acids. The CDR3 DNA is TGTGCCAGCAGTGGCCGAGGGGAGACCCAGTACTTC. As protein: CASSGRGETQYF.

This clonotype was counted a few times. The genes are TRBV4-2 and TRBJ1-1; D ambiguous. Trimming pared 0 bases from V and 1 base from J, leaving 9 bases between. Per the germline V gene, CDR1 is LGHNA and CDR2 is YNFKEQ. The CDR3 runs to 15 residues. CDR3: CASSQDITGNTEAFF. The CDR3 nucleotides read TGTGCCAGCAGCCAAGATATCACGGGGAACACTGAAGCTTTCTTT.

This clonotype was found many times. The chain has TRBV11-2 and TRBJ2-7; 7 positions agree with TRBD1. The J segment lost 3 bases and the V segment lost 4 bases, leaving 9 bases of the junction unmatched. The CDR3 has 15 residues. The germline gives CDR1 SGHAT, CDR2 FQNNGV. CDR3 nucleotide sequence: TGTGCCAGCAGCTCTACAACACAGGGGATCTACGAGCAGTACTTC. This sequence encodes CASSSTTQGIYEQYF.

This clonotype was recorded many times. The gene calls are TRBV7-2 and TRBJ2-5, with D possibly matching TRBD2 (7 bases). The length of the CDR3 is 14 residues. V shed 5 bases and J shed 4 bases, with 14 bases lying between them. The germline V gene encodes CDR1 SGHTA and CDR2 FQGNSA. The CDR3 spells CASSRMGGRETQYF. The CDR3 region has the DNA TGTGCCAGCAGCAGAATGGGGGGGCGAGAGACCCAGTACTTC.

This clonotype was counted ten times or more. This chain uses TRBV14 with TRBJ2-7, with 8 bases fitting TRBD1. Germline V gives CDR1 SGHDN, CDR2 FVKESK. Trimming removed 4 bases from V and 2 bases from J; junction bases left unmatched: 10. CDR3 size: 16 residues. CDR3 DNA: TGTGCCAGCAGCCGTCTTTCAGGGGGCAGCACCTACGAGCAGTACTTC. This translates into CASSRLSGGSTYEQYF.

The chain links TRBV4-2 to TRBJ2-2; D gene uncertain. The CDR3 extends over 18 amino acids. V lost 0 bases to trimming and J lost 4 bases, with 18 bases between them. Germline lookup yields CDR1 LGHNA and CDR2 YNFKEQ. In DNA, the CDR3 is TGTGCCAGCAGCCAAGAGTGGCTAGGCGCGGTGCCCACCGGGGAGCTGTTTTTT. Translated, it gives CASSQEWLGAVPTGELFF.

This clonotype has just a few counts. This could be a read error, since a much larger clone is one nucleotide away. This chain uses TRBV7-8 with TRBJ2-5, with D possibly matching TRBD1 (5 bases). The CDR3 runs to 14 residues. From germline, CDR1 is SGHVS and CDR2 FQNEAQ. CDR3: CASSLGPTRKTKYF. The DNA for the CDR3 is TGTGCCAGCAGCTTGGGGCCTACAAGGAAGACCAAGTACTTC.

With regard to this clonotype: One end of the junction does not line up with germline, which may come from a read error. This chain uses TRBV29-1 with TRBJ2-7; D uncertain. In germline, CDR1 is SQVTM, CDR2 ANQGSEA. The CDR3 loop spans 13 amino acids. The CDR3 here is CSVEDPTYYEHYF. CDR3 sequence (DNA): TGCAGCGTTGAAGATCCGACTTACTACGAGCACTACTTC.

V is TRBV2 and J is TRBJ1-2, with a tentative D call TRBD1 (5 bases). Germline loops: CDR1 SNHLY, CDR2 FYNNEI. The CDR3 runs to 14 residues. Trimming removed 5 bases at V and 4 bases at J, with 14 bases between. In nucleotides, the CDR3 is TGTGCCAGCAGTTCCCGGGGACGGGCCTATGGCTACACCTTC. It yields the protein CASSSRGRAYGYTF.

This clonotype was counted ten times or more. This chain links TRBV7-9 with TRBJ1-2; D call uncertain. This CDR3 region has 14 residues. Germline V gene data show CDR1 as SEHNR and CDR2 as FQNEAQ (reference sequence). The V and J ends lost 2 bases and 4 bases respectively, with 11 bases between them. The CDR3 loop reads CASSLSVASYGYTF. The CDR3 DNA follows: TGTGCCAGCAGCTTATCGGTGGCTAGCTATGGCTACACCTTC.

This clonotype was counted at least ten times. This sequence joins TRBV10-3 and TRBJ2-7; 10 nucleotides line up with TRBD1. V dropped 9 bases and J dropped 5; count of bases not matched to a gene: 10. CDR3 length: 14 residues. Per germline, CDR1 ENHRY and CDR2 SYGVKD. The CDR3 bases are TGTGCCATAAAGGGGACAGGGGACTTCCACGAGCAGTACTTC. Translation: CAIKGTGDFHEQYF.

This clonotype was found many times. The V and J genes are TRBV12-3 or TRBV12-4 and TRBJ2-7; 7 bases agree with TRBD2. Trimming cost V 6 bases and J 5 bases; bases outside gene matches: 10. This CDR3 has 14 residues. The CDR3 loop is CASRLAGGGDEQYF. Written as DNA, the CDR3 is TGTGCCAGCAGGCTAGCCGGCGGGGGAGACGAGCAGTACTTC.

This clonotype has just a few counts. The genes are TRBV3-1 and TRBJ1-1; D may be TRBD1 (5 bases). The V gene's germline CDR1 is LGHDT and CDR2 YNNKEL (reference sequence). The CDR3 covers 14 residues. V lost 4 bases and J lost 0, with 9 bases in between. The DNA for the CDR3 is TGTGCCAGCAGCCGATCGACAGTGAACACTGAAGCTTTCTTT. It yields the protein CASSRSTVNTEAFF. Based on the CDR3 plus reference TRBV3-1 and TRBJ1-1, the full variable domain is DTAVSQTPKYLVTQMGNDKSIKCEQNLGHDTMYWYKQDSKKFLKIMFSYNNKELIINETVPNRFSPKSPDKAHLNLHINSLELGDSAVYFCASSRSTVNTEAFFGQGTRLTVV.

This clonotype came up a few times. The genes are TRBV27 and TRBJ1-1; D is ambiguous. Germline CDR1 reads MNHEY; CDR2 reads SMNVEV (reference sequence). Trimming stripped 6 bases from V and 3 bases from J, with 17 bases between. CDR3 size: 15 residues. CDR3 region: CASSQDKNGYTEAFF. For the CDR3, the DNA is TGTGCCAGCAGCCAAGATAAAAACGGATACACTGAAGCTTTCTTT.